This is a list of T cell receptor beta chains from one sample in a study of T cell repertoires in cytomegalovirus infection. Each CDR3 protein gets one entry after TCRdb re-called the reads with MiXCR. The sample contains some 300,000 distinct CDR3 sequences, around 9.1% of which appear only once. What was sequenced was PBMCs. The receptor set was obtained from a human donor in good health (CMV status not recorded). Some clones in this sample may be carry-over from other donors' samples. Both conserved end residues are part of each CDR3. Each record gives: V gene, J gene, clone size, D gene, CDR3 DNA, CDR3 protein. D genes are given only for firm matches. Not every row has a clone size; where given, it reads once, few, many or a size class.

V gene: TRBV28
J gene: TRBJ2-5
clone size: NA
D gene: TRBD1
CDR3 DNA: TGTGCCAGCAGTCCGCGACAGGGGGTGGGCCAAGAGACCCAGTACTTC
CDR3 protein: CASSPRQGVGQETQYF

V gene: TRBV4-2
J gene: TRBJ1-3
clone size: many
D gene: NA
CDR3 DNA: TGTGCCAGCAGCCAAGATGTGGGAAACACCATATATTTT
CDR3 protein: CASSQDVGNTIYF

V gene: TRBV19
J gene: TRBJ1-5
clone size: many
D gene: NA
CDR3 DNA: TGTGCCAGCCGTGGCGAGACAGGCCGTTTTTTTAGCAATCAGCCCCAGCATTTT
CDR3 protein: CASRGETGRFFSNQPQHF

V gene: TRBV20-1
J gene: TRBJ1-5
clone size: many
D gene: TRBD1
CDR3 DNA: TGCAGTGCCCAAACAGGGGGCTTAGGTCAGCCCCAGCATTTT
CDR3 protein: CSAQTGGLGQPQHF

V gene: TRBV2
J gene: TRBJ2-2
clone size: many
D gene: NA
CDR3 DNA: TGTGCCAGCAGTGAAGATGGCCTAGGGGTTAACACCGGGGAGCTGTTTTTT
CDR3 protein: CASSEDGLGVNTGELFF

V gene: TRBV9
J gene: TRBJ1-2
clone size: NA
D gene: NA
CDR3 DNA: TGTGCCAGCAGCTTCCACCCCACAGGAGAGGACTATGGCTACACCTTC
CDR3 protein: CASSFHPTGEDYGYTF

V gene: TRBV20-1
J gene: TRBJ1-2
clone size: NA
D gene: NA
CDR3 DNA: TGCAGTGCTAGAGAGCGGGGGGGCTACACCTTC
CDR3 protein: CSARERGGYTF

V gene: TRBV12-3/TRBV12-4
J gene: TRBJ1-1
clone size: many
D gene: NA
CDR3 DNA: TGTGCCAGCAGTTTACGAGGCGACGCTTTCTTT
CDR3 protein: CASSLRGDAFF

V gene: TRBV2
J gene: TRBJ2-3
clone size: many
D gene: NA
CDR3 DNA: TGTGCCAGCAGTGAACCGGATACGCAGTATTTT
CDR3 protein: CASSEPDTQYF

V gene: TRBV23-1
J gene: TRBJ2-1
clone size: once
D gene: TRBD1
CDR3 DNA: TGCGCCAGCAGTCAGTCCAGGGGGCGTGGCAATGAGCAGTTCTTC
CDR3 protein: CASSQSRGRGNEQFF

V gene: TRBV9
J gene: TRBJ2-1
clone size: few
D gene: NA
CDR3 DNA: TGTGCCAGCAGCGTAGCCAGAAACAATGAGCAGTTCTTC
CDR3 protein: CASSVARNNEQFF

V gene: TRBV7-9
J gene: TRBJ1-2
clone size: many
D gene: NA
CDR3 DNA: TGTGCCAGCAGCTTAGGCCCCGGCTACACCTTC
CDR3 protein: CASSLGPGYTF

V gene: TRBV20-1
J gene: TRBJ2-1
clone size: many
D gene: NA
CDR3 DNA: TGCAGTGCTGGGGGGGCGGCGGTGAACAATGAGCAGTTCTTC
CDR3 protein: CSAGGAAVNNEQFF

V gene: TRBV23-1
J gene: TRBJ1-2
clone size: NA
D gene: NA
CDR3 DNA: TGCGCCAGACCGGCTTTTGGGGTCGCCTATGGCTACACCTTC
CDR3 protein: CARPAFGVAYGYTF

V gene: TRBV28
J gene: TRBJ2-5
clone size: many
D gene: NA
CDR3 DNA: TGTGCCAGCAGTGTAGCGGGGACAGGAACCCCAGAGACCCAGTACTTC
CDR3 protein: CASSVAGTGTPETQYF

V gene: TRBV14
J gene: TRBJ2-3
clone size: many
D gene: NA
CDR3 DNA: TGTGCCAGCAGCCAAGGTACACCCGACACAGATACGCAGTATTTT
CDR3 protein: CASSQGTPDTDTQYF

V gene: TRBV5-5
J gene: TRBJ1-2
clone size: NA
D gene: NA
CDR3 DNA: TGTGCCAGCAGGTTGGGGTGGTCGGTAGGAAGAAATGGCTACACCTTC
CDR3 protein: CASRLGWSVGRNGYTF

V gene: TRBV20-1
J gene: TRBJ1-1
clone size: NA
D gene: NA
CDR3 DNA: TGCAGTGCTAGAGTTGGTTTGAACACTGAAGCTTTCTTT
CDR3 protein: CSARVGLNTEAFF

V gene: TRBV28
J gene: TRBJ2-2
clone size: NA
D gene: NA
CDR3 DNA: TGTGCCAGCAGGTCTACCGGGACAAAGAACACCGGGGAGCTGTTTTTT
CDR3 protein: CASRSTGTKNTGELFF

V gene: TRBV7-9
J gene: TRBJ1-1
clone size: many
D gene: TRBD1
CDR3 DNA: TGTGCCAGCAGCTACGACAGGGGGCTTACTGAAGCTTTCTTT
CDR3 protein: CASSYDRGLTEAFF

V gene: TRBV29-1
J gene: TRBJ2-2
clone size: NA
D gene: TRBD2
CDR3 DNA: TGCAGCGTTGGCCCGCGACTAGCGACCGGGGAGCTGTTTTTT
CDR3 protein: CSVGPRLATGELFF

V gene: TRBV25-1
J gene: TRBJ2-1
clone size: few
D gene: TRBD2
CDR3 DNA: TGTGCCAGCAGTCCTAGCGGGGACGGCGATGAGCAGTTCTTC
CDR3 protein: CASSPSGDGDEQFF

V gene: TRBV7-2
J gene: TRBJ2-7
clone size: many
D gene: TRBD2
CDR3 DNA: TGTGCCAGCAGCCCCAGGACTAGCCTTGAGCAGTACTTC
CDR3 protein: CASSPRTSLEQYF

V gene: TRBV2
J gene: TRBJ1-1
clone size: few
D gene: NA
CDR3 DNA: TGTGCCAGCAATCGGGCAAACACTGAAGCTTTCTTT
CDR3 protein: CASNRANTEAFF

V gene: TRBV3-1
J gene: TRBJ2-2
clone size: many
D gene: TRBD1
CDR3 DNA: TGTGCCAGCAGCCAAGATCGAGGGGGCCCGAGGAACACCGGGGAGCTGTTTTTT
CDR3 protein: CASSQDRGGPRNTGELFF

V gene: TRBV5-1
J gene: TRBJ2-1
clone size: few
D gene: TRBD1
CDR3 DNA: TGCGCCAGCAGCCCAGGACAGGGTAGGGGATACAATGAGCAGTTCTTC
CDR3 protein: CASSPGQGRGYNEQFF